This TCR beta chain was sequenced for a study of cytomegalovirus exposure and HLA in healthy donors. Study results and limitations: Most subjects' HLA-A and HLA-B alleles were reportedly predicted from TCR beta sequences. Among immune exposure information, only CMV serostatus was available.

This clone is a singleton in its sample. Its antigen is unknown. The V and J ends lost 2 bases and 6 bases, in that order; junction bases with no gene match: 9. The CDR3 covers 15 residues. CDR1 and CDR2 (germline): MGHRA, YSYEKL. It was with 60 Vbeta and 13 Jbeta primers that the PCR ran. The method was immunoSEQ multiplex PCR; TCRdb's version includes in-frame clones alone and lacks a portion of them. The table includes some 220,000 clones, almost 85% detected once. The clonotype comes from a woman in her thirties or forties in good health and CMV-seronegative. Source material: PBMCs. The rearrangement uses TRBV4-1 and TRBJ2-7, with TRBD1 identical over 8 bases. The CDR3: CASSQSGTGGLEQYF. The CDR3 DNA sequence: TGCGCCAGCAGCCAATCCGGGACAGGCGGCCTCGAGCAGTACTTC.